This is a list of T cell receptor beta chains from one sample in a study of control samples from healthy donors and cancer patients. TCRdb keeps only in-frame clones here, not all; method: immunoSEQ multiplex PCR. Seen here are 120,000 or so clones, about 92% observed once, and the top ten hold around 1.6%. Sequenced material: PBMCs. Receptors originate from a man in his fifties or sixties with head and neck cancer. CDR3s include the opening cysteine and the closing phenylalanine or tryptophan.

J gene: TRBJ2-3; V gene: TRBV4-2; CDR3 protein: CASLYQGTDTQYF
J gene: TRBJ1-1; V gene: TRBV5-1; CDR3 protein: CASSLTVMNTEAFF
J gene: TRBJ1-4; V gene: TRBV9; CDR3 protein: CASSAETWAEKLFF
J gene: TRBJ2-5; V gene: TRBV7-2; CDR3 protein: CASSLDRRETQYF
J gene: TRBJ1-1; V gene: TRBV12-3/TRBV12-4; CDR3 protein: CASSLASTEKAFF
J gene: TRBJ2-5; V gene: TRBV7-9; CDR3 protein: CATTQETQYF
J gene: TRBJ1-1; V gene: TRBV7-9; CDR3 protein: CASSLEYTEAFF
J gene: TRBJ2-1; V gene: TRBV5-1; CDR3 protein: CASSLGGREQFF
J gene: TRBJ2-7; V gene: TRBV28; CDR3 protein: CASKGQAGLYYEQYF
J gene: TRBJ1-1; V gene: TRBV27; CDR3 protein: CASRILQGLNTEAFF
J gene: TRBJ2-2; V gene: TRBV6-5; CDR3 protein: CASSSPGGQGTGELFF
J gene: TRBJ2-3; V gene: TRBV7-2; CDR3 protein: CASSLGVGFTDTQYF
J gene: TRBJ1-2; V gene: TRBV3-1/TRBV3-2; CDR3 protein: CASSQDLRGGGGYTF
J gene: TRBJ1-3; V gene: TRBV7-9; CDR3 protein: CASTGKIGKELEHTIYF
J gene: TRBJ2-3; V gene: TRBV6-5; CDR3 protein: CASSFGGDTQYF
J gene: TRBJ2-7; V gene: TRBV27; CDR3 protein: CASSLRLGQPYEQYF
J gene: TRBJ2-3; V gene: TRBV6-2/TRBV6-3; CDR3 protein: CASSFRPGTDTQYF
J gene: TRBJ1-5; V gene: TRBV19; CDR3 protein: CASSLERGIVWDQPQHF
J gene: TRBJ1-6; V gene: TRBV11-1; CDR3 protein: CASGAYDNSPLHF
J gene: TRBJ2-1; V gene: TRBV7-9; CDR3 protein: CASSRLATYNEQFF
J gene: TRBJ2-7; V gene: TRBV9; CDR3 protein: CASSVGDSAYEQYF
J gene: TRBJ1-4; V gene: TRBV18; CDR3 protein: CASSPLQGGSGEKLFF
J gene: TRBJ2-7; V gene: TRBV23-1; CDR3 protein: CASCTSGEIYEQYF
J gene: TRBJ2-3; V gene: TRBV21-1; CDR3 protein: CASTGIGGRFGTDTQYF
J gene: TRBJ2-6; V gene: TRBV21-1; CDR3 protein: CASNTDLPPTSGANVLTF
J gene: TRBJ2-3; V gene: TRBV7-9; CDR3 protein: CASSPRLAHGTQYF
J gene: TRBJ2-1; V gene: TRBV7-3; CDR3 protein: CASSNRGGNEQFF
J gene: TRBJ1-2; V gene: TRBV11-2; CDR3 protein: CASSFEGANGYTF
J gene: TRBJ2-7; V gene: TRBV29-1; CDR3 protein: CSVEGGTGFDEQYF
J gene: TRBJ1-2; V gene: TRBV4-3; CDR3 protein: CASSQGEGSNYGYTF
J gene: TRBJ1-1; V gene: TRBV18; CDR3 protein: CASSPLDNKAFF
J gene: TRBJ2-1; V gene: TRBV7-7; CDR3 protein: CASSLGGPGGNNEQFF
J gene: TRBJ1-1; V gene: TRBV4-2; CDR3 protein: CASSQTPGMNTEAFF